This T cell receptor beta chain came from a study of blood T cell repertoires in COVID-19. The germline V gene has CDR1 LGHNA and CDR2 YSLEER. The CDR3 has 18 residues. V lost 2 bases to trimming and J lost 4 bases; unmatched junction nucleotides: 11. Data came from immunoSEQ multiplex PCR; TCRdb stores just in-frame clones and leaves some out. The profile shows about 190,000 clones, about 86% of them singletons. This chain joins TRBV4-3 and TRBJ2-3, with 11 bases fitting TRBD2. The TCR comes from a middle-aged woman in a cohort exposed to, infected with or recovered from COVID-19 (not recorded which). What was sequenced was PBMCs or T cells enriched from blood (not recorded which). CDR3 in DNA: TGCGCCAGCAGCCAACCCCCCCTACTAGCGGGAGTCCCAGATACGCAGTATTTT. It yields the protein CASSQPPLLAGVPDTQYF.